The 20 T cell receptor beta chains listed next were all sequenced from one sample in a study of T-cell reconstitution after alpha-beta-depleted transplantation in children. As it was prepared, the TCRbeta library received unique molecular identifiers. TCRdb reanalysed the PCR reads using MiXCR and keeps one entry per CDR3 protein. The top ten hold about 4.2% of the sample, which has about 610,000 distinct CDR3 sequences, under 12% seen once. Source: PBMCs from the stem cell graft donor, taken from the stem cell graft. The source is a human donor who donated a stem cell graft to a child with acute myeloid leukemia.

This clonotype was counted between two and nine times. The CDR3 sequence: CSVEDLRRAGVGDTQYF. The CDR3, as DNA: TGCAGCGTTGAAGATCTTCGGAGGGCGGGAGTAGGAGATACGCAGTATTTT. The chain links TRBV29-1 to TRBJ2-3, with 7 bases matching TRBD2. The CDR3 has 17 residues. Germline V gene sequence: CDR1 SQVTM, CDR2 ANQGSEA. Trimming removed 0 bases from V and 5 bases from J; junction bases left unmatched: 14.

The chain couples TRBV25-1 to TRBJ2-1; TRBD2 aligns across 14 bases. With V trimmed by 4 bases and J by 0 bases, 14 bases remained unmatched. Germline V gives CDR1 MGHDK, CDR2 SYGVNS. This CDR3 region has 21 residues. The CDR3 DNA reads TGTGCCAGCAGTGGCCCCGAGGGACTAGCGGGAGTTGTGAGCTCCTACAATGAGCAGTTCTTC. This encodes CASSGPEGLAGVVSSYNEQFF.

The J gene is TRBJ2-5, the V gene TRBV27; 7 bases match TRBD1. J lost 6 bases, V lost 2 bases, and 3 bases had no gene match. The germline gives CDR1 MNHEY, CDR2 SMNVEV (reference sequence). The length of the CDR3 is 13 residues. Here the CDR3 reads CASSLGQVQTQYF. In nucleotides, the CDR3 is TGTGCCAGCAGTTTAGGACAGGTTCAGACCCAGTACTTC.

Only a few counts were recorded for this clonotype. V and J are TRBV29-1 and TRBJ1-2; 11 bases agree with TRBD1. With 5 bases clipped from V and 4 bases from J, the junction kept 3 bases outside the gene matches. The CDR3 consists of 13 residues. Germline values: CDR1 SQVTM, CDR2 ANQGSEA. The CDR3 region is CSVPGTGGYGYTF. The CDR3 DNA reads TGCAGCGTTCCCGGGACAGGGGGCTATGGCTACACCTTC.

This clonotype came up many times. The chain links TRBV2 to TRBJ2-6, with D unclear. The CDR3 consists of 16 residues. Germline V lookup: CDR1 SNHLY, CDR2 FYNNEI. Trimming took 4 bases from V and 0 from J, leaving 10 bases between them. This CDR3 is CASSVGHLSGANVLTF. The DNA for the CDR3 is TGTGCCAGCAGTGTTGGGCACCTCTCTGGGGCCAACGTCCTGACTTTC.

This rearrangement joins TRBV15 to TRBJ2-5; D is perhaps TRBD2 (5 bases). V lost 0 bases and J lost 5, with 16 bases in between. Germline CDR1 reads LNHNV; CDR2 reads YYDKDF (reference sequence). The CDR3 spans 16 residues. The CDR3 coding sequence is TGTGCCACCAGCAGAGATGTCCGGGATATGAGGGAGACCCAGTACTTC. It encodes CATSRDVRDMRETQYF.

This clonotype was seen repeatedly, ten times or more. The CDR3 loop is CASSLGGHTDTQYF. For the CDR3, the DNA is TGCGCCAGCAGCTTGGGAGGCCACACAGATACGCAGTATTTT. V usage is TRBV5-1 and J usage is TRBJ2-3; D gene ambiguous. Germline CDR1 reads SGHRS; CDR2 reads YFSETQ. V dropped 0 bases and J dropped 2 bases, with 7 bases sitting between them. The CDR3 consists of 14 residues.

This clonotype occurred many times. The chain has TRBV28 and TRBJ2-1; tentatively, D is TRBD2 (5 bases). The CDR3 is 13 amino acids. Germline-derived CDR1 and CDR2 are MDHEN and SYDVKM. Trimming took 5 bases from V and 2 from J, leaving 7 bases between them. CDR3 amino acids: CASSRAAYNEQFF. Written as DNA, the CDR3 is TGTGCCAGCAGTCGAGCGGCCTACAATGAGCAGTTCTTC.

This clonotype has only a few counts. This rearrangement joins TRBV12-3 or TRBV12-4 to TRBJ1-1; TRBD1 might be the D (6 bases). V was pared by 3 bases and J by 11 bases, with 16 bases between. CDR3 length: 13 residues. The CDR3 coding sequence is TGTGCCAGCAGTTTCAAAGGGGGGAGCGGGGCTTTCTTT. This translates into CASSFKGGSGAFF.

The gene calls are TRBV11-1 and TRBJ1-5; tentatively, D is TRBD1 (6 bases). The CDR3 contains 18 residues. Trimming shortened V by 1 base and J by 1 base, and 17 bases separated the two germline ends. Looked up from germline, CDR1 is SGHAT and CDR2 is FQDESV (reference sequence). The CDR3 reads CASSLGTVSQGSNQPQHF. CDR3 nucleotide sequence: TGTGCCAGCAGCTTAGGGACAGTTTCCCAAGGGAGCAATCAGCCCCAGCATTTT.

Only a few counts were recorded for this clonotype. The chain employs TRBV10-3 and TRBJ2-3; 9 bases align to TRBD1. Germline V gene data show CDR1 as ENHRY and CDR2 as SYGVKD. V shed 6 bases, J shed 0 bases, and the junction held 13 bases outside the gene matches. This CDR3 region has 18 residues. DNA for the CDR3: TGTGCCATCAGCCTCCGGGGACAGGGTGTTTCTAGCACAGATACGCAGTATTTT. Translated: CAISLRGQGVSSTDTQYF.

This clonotype was counted many times. The chain recombines TRBV12-3 or TRBV12-4 with TRBJ2-3; tentatively, D is TRBD2 (5 bases). Between the trimmed V and J ends, which lost 3 bases and 4 bases, there was a span of 8 bases. The CDR3 has 13 residues. In DNA, the CDR3 is TGTGCCAGCAGTTTCACGGGGTCAGATACGCAGTATTTT. Its protein is CASSFTGSDTQYF.

The table lists this clonotype with a few counts. This chain links TRBV30 with TRBJ2-6; D ambiguous. The CDR3 runs to 13 residues. The V end was cut by 0 bases, the J end by 4 bases, with 4 bases between. In germline, CDR1 is GTSNPN, CDR2 SVGIG (reference sequence). CDR3 sequence reads: CAWSVAGANVLTF. CDR3 DNA sequence: TGTGCCTGGAGTGTAGCCGGGGCCAACGTCCTGACTTTC.

V and J are TRBV12-3 or TRBV12-4 and TRBJ1-1; D uncertain. The CDR3 length is 12 residues. V lost 11 bases and J 5 bases, leaving 15 bases between the germline ends. The CDR3 coding sequence is TGTGCCGGAAAAAGGGCTGAAACTGAAGCTTTCTTT. This encodes CAGKRAETEAFF.

This clonotype was picked up a small number of times. This sequence joins TRBV10-3 and TRBJ2-7; 7 nucleotides align to TRBD2. CDR3 length equals 14 residues. The J segment lost 2 bases and the V segment lost 7 bases, leaving 8 bases of the junction unmatched. Germline V gene sequence: CDR1 ENHRY, CDR2 SYGVKD. This chain's CDR3 is CAIISPGLPYEQYF. The DNA of the CDR3 is TGTGCCATCATCTCCCCGGGACTACCCTACGAGCAGTACTTC.

This clonotype was found many times. The chain uses TRBV4-3 and TRBJ2-7; perhaps TRBD1 as D (6 bases). Looked up from germline, CDR1 is LGHNA and CDR2 is YSLEER. The CDR3 is made up of 15 amino acids. Trimming took off 0 bases at V and 3 bases at J, with 12 bases between the two ends. The CDR3 reads CASSQDGRGGYEQYF. The CDR3 DNA is TGCGCCAGCAGCCAAGACGGCAGGGGCGGCTACGAGCAGTACTTC.

J is TRBJ1-2 and V is TRBV9; no clear D gene. The CDR3 contains 13 residues. V was cut by 0 bases and J by 5 bases, with 8 bases left in between. Germline CDR1 SGDLS, CDR2 YYNGEE. The CDR3 protein is CASSVGRWYGYTF. In nucleotides, the CDR3 is TGTGCCAGCAGCGTAGGCAGGTGGTATGGCTACACCTTC.

There are a few counts of this clonotype. The rearrangement uses TRBV9 and TRBJ2-2, with unresolved D. The length of the CDR3 is 16 residues. Germline CDR1 SGDLS, CDR2 YYNGEE. V was clipped by 5 bases and J by 3 bases, with 17 bases between them. CDR3 amino acids: CASRKRSPRDTGELFF. In nucleotides, the CDR3 is TGTGCCAGCAGGAAAAGGTCCCCAAGGGACACCGGGGAGCTGTTTTTT.

This clonotype was seen at least ten times. This chain uses TRBV11-1 with TRBJ2-5; no clear D. CDR1 SGHAT and CDR2 FQDESV come from the germline V gene (reference sequence). CDR3 length: 18 amino acids. The V end lost 3 bases, the J end lost 4 bases, and 24 bases lay between the germline ends. For the CDR3, the DNA is TGTGCCAGCAGCTTCTTTGGGCGTGGGGTGCGTACCAGAGAGACCCAGTACTTC. This codes for CASSFFGRGVRTRETQYF.

This clonotype was seen only a few times. The gene calls are TRBV7-9 and TRBJ1-1; no reliable D call. The CDR3 has 15 amino acids. CDR1 SEHNR and CDR2 FQNEAQ come from the germline V gene (reference sequence). V was clipped by 2 bases and J by 2 bases, with 12 bases between them. The CDR3: CASSLSQNRNTEAFF. The DNA for the CDR3 is TGTGCCAGCAGCTTATCACAAAACAGAAACACTGAAGCTTTCTTT.